This T cell receptor beta chain derives from a study of blood T cell repertoires in COVID-19. Study-level information: Material from acute and convalescent COVID-19 was sourced from the United States, Italy and Spain.

The table came from immunoSEQ multiplex PCR; TCRdb's copy has only in-frame clones and leaves some out. The sample carries 490,000 or so clones, approximately 91% recorded once. Participants spanned ages about 18 to 100 years and resided in around 25 US areas. Recovered status applied to Cohort 3 donors who had two consecutive negative PCRs. It also applied to those with clearance or with symptom resolution. Sequencing input: PBMCs or T cells enriched from blood (not recorded which). This TCR was recovered from a woman in her sixties who had recovered from COVID-19.

Here the CDR3 DNA reads TGTGCCAGCAGAGGGGACTTACAGTTCTTC. Residues: CASRGDLQFF. This rearrangement joins TRBV2 to TRBJ2-1, with D possibly TRBD2 on 6 matching bases. There are 10 residues in the CDR3. V gave up 6 bases and J gave up 13 bases, with 10 bases separating them. The germline V gene has CDR1 SNHLY and CDR2 FYNNEI.